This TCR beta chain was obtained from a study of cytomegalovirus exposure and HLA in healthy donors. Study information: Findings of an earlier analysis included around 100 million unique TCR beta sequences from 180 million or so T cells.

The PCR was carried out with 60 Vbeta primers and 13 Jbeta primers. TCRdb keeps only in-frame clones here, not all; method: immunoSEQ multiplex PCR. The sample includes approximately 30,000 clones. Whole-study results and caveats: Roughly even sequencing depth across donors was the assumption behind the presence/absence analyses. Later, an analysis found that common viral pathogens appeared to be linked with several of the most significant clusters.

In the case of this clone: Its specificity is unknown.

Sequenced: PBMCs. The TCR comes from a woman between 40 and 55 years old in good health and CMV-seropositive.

The chain's CDR3 is CASSNQGFSNTF. In nucleotides, the CDR3 is TGTGCCAGCTCAAATCAGGGTTTTTCAAACACCTTC. The gene calls are TRBV27 and TRBJ1-2; D perhaps matches TRBD1 (5 bases). This CDR3 region has 12 residues. Germline loops: CDR1 MNHEY, CDR2 SMNVEV (reference sequence). V lost 8 bases and J 12 bases, leaving 19 bases between the germline ends.